The next 20 T cell receptor beta chains were all read from a single sample in a study of T-cell memory formation after mild COVID-19. MiXCR was run by TCRdb on the 5' RACE reads, yielding one entry per CDR3 protein. This sample has just over 350,000 distinct CDR3 sequences; about an eighth occur once, and the top ten carry around 21%. Sequencing input: PBMCs or a T cell subset sorted from them (not recorded which). These receptors originate from a man between 18 and 35 years old who had mild COVID-19 (a few samples of this study predate the infection). Cell type and time point are not known.

The rearrangement links TRBV7-2 to TRBJ2-5, with D possibly matching TRBD2 (6 bases). The CDR3 consists of 16 residues. Germline V lookup: CDR1 SGHTA, CDR2 FQGNSA. Trimming left V 4 bases short and J 3 bases short, with 18 bases between. CDR3 sequence: CASSYTEGGQEETQYF. The CDR3 DNA follows: TGTGCCAGCAGCTACACCGAGGGAGGTCAGGAAGAGACCCAGTACTTC.

This clonotype was counted only a few times. The chain couples TRBV5-1 to TRBJ1-2; D call uncertain. Trimming took 1 base from V and 3 from J, leaving 7 bases between them. CDR1 is SGHRS, CDR2 YFSETQ, per germline. The CDR3 is made up of 13 amino acids. Written as DNA, the CDR3 is TGCGCCAGCAGCTTGCTGAGGGACTATGGCTACACCTTC. Protein sequence: CASSLLRDYGYTF. The full variable domain, completed using reference TRBV5-1 and TRBJ1-2, is KAGVTQTPRYLIKTRGQQVTLSCSPISGHRSVSWYQQTPGQGLQFLFEYFSETQRNKGNFPGRFSGRQFSNSRSEMNVSTLELGDSALYLCASSLLRDYGYTFGSGTRLTVV.

The chain joins TRBV10-3 to TRBJ2-7, with 8 bases identical to TRBD1. CDR3 length: 17 residues. The V and J ends lost 3 bases and 1 base, in that order; junction bases with no gene match: 11. The germline gives CDR1 ENHRY, CDR2 SYGVKD. CDR3 nucleotide sequence: TGTGCCATCAGTGAACCTCTGCGGGGACAGGCGTCCTACGAGCAGTACTTC. This encodes CAISEPLRGQASYEQYF.

This rearrangement joins TRBV9 to TRBJ2-5; D is undetermined. Germline CDR1 reads SGDLS; CDR2 reads YYNGEE. The CDR3 runs to 14 residues. The V end lost 4 bases, the J end lost 2 bases, and 12 bases lay between the germline ends. The CDR3 DNA reads TGTGCCAGCAGCCCCCCCTGGGCACAAGAGACCCAGTACTTC. Translating gives CASSPPWAQETQYF.

The gene calls are TRBV11-2 and TRBJ2-7; 9 nucleotides match TRBD2. V shed 6 bases, J shed 7 bases, and the junction held 13 bases outside the gene matches. The CDR3 length is 15 residues. Germline V CDR1 and CDR2: SGHAT, FQNNGV. This CDR3 is CASSGSAGGSTEQYF. The CDR3 DNA reads as TGTGCCAGCAGTGGTTCGGCGGGGGGGAGTACGGAGCAGTACTTC.

The chain employs TRBV14 and TRBJ2-3, with 9 bases identical to TRBD2. The V and J ends lost 3 bases and 2 bases, in that order; junction bases with no gene match: 15. The CDR3 spans 19 residues. CDR1 SGHDN and CDR2 FVKESK come from the germline V gene. CDR3 region: CASSQVGVLAGGITDTQYF. The DNA for the CDR3 is TGTGCCAGCAGCCAGGTCGGAGTGTTGGCGGGGGGGATCACAGATACGCAGTATTTT.

This clonotype was counted a few times. The genes are TRBV5-1 and TRBJ2-1; perhaps TRBD2 as D (6 bases). The CDR3 length is 13 residues. Trimming removed 3 bases at V and 6 bases at J, with 10 bases between. CDR1 is SGHRS and CDR2 is YFSETQ in the germline V gene. The CDR3: CASSWGLLNEQFF. The CDR3 DNA is TGCGCCAGCAGCTGGGGACTCCTCAATGAGCAGTTCTTC.

The CDR3 is CASSSGRDYEQYF. The DNA of the CDR3 is TGTGCCAGCAGTTCAGGACGGGACTACGAGCAGTACTTC. The chain links TRBV12-3 or TRBV12-4 to TRBJ2-7; tentative D call: TRBD2 (5 bases). Trimming removed 4 bases from V and 3 bases from J, with 10 bases in between. This CDR3 is 13 amino acids long.

This clonotype has only a few counts. The chain employs TRBV10-3 and TRBJ1-2; maybe TRBD1 (6 bases). This CDR3 contains 13 residues. V shed 8 bases and J shed 2 bases, with 12 bases lying between them. Germline-derived CDR1 and CDR2 are ENHRY and SYGVKD. CDR3 amino acids: CAIRPGENYGYTF. In DNA form, the CDR3 reads TGTGCCATCCGCCCAGGGGAGAACTATGGCTACACCTTC.

The rearrangement uses TRBV7-2 and TRBJ1-4; perhaps TRBD1 as D (5 bases). The CDR3 runs to 17 residues. Trimming pared 4 bases from V and 5 bases from J, leaving 20 bases between. In germline, CDR1 is SGHTA, CDR2 FQGNSA. The CDR3 DNA sequence: TGTGCCAGCAGCTCCGAGGGCTCCGGGGCTTTCAATGAAAAACTGTTTTTT. Translating gives CASSSEGSGAFNEKLFF.

This clonotype occurred a few times. This chain uses TRBV7-2 with TRBJ1-6; D possibly corresponds to TRBD1 (6 bases). Germline V gene lookup returns CDR1 SGHTA and CDR2 FQGNSA. There are 14 residues in the CDR3. Deletions cut 5 bases from V and 6 bases from J, with 11 bases between. CDR3 residues: CASSTRQANSPLHF. The CDR3 DNA reads as TGTGCCAGCAGCACGCGACAGGCTAATTCACCCCTCCACTTT.

This clonotype was detected a few times. The chain couples TRBV6-5 to TRBJ1-6; TRBD1 aligns across 8 bases. V lost 7 bases to trimming and J lost 0 bases; unmatched junction nucleotides: 11. Germline CDR1 reads MNHEY; CDR2 reads SVGAGI. This CDR3 spans 18 amino acids. CDR3 amino acids: CASILEDRESSYNSPLHF. The CDR3 nucleotides read TGTGCCAGCATTCTTGAGGACAGGGAAAGCTCCTATAATTCACCCCTCCACTTT.

This clonotype was observed a few times. The V call is TRBV7-9, the J call TRBJ2-5; 7 positions agree with TRBD1. Germline trimming cut 5 bases from V and 5 bases from J; bases unmatched to any gene: 5. This CDR3 spans 13 amino acids. The germline CDR1 and CDR2 sequences are SEHNR and FQNEAQ (reference sequence). The CDR3 loop is CASSDRDVETQYF. The DNA of the CDR3 is TGTGCCAGCAGCGACAGGGATGTGGAGACCCAGTACTTC.

The genes are TRBV20-1 and TRBJ2-3; either TRBD1 or TRBD2 may fit D (6 bases each). The CDR3 contains 14 residues. Germline loops: CDR1 DFQATT, CDR2 SNEGSKA (reference sequence). Trimming removed 4 bases from V and 0 bases from J, with 11 bases in between. This chain's CDR3 is CSAKMGGSTDTQYF. The CDR3 DNA is TGCAGTGCTAAAATGGGGGGCAGCACAGATACGCAGTATTTT.

This clonotype was observed a handful of times. CDR3 amino acids: CASSPRSVGTEAFF. In nucleotides, the CDR3 is TGTGCCAGCAGCCCGCGGTCGGTCGGAACTGAAGCTTTCTTT. This chain links TRBV7-2 with TRBJ1-1; the D is unclear. Germline CDR1 SGHTA, CDR2 FQGNSA. The CDR3 length is 14 residues. With 5 bases removed from V and 5 bases from J, the gap between germline ends came to 15 bases.

There are a few counts of this clonotype. The gene calls are TRBV24-1 and TRBJ2-2; D not resolved. Germline CDR1 KGHDR, CDR2 SFDVKD. V was cut by 6 bases and J by 1 base, with 11 bases left in between. The CDR3 has 15 residues. The CDR3 DNA follows: TGTGCCACCAGTTCTAGGACGTTGAACACCGGGGAGCTGTTTTTT. As protein: CATSSRTLNTGELFF.

This chain links TRBV9 with TRBJ1-4; maybe TRBD1 (6 bases). V lost 2 bases and J 5 bases, leaving 10 bases between the germline ends. The CDR3 contains 14 residues. The V gene's germline CDR1 is SGDLS and CDR2 YYNGEE. The CDR3 protein is CASSVGTLNEKLFF. CDR3 in DNA: TGTGCCAGCAGCGTCGGGACACTAAATGAAAAACTGTTTTTT.

This clonotype has ten or more counts. V gene TRBV12-3 or TRBV12-4 combines with J gene TRBJ1-1; no firm D call. This CDR3 contains 16 residues. The V gene lost 2 bases and the J gene lost 0 bases, with 13 bases spanning the gap. This chain's CDR3 is CASSLRSGSMNTEAFF. CDR3 coding DNA: TGTGCCAGCAGTTTAAGGTCGGGGAGCATGAACACTGAAGCTTTCTTT.

This clonotype was detected ten times or more. V is TRBV5-1 and J is TRBJ1-6, with 8 bases identical to TRBD1. V dropped 4 bases and J dropped 7; count of bases not matched to a gene: 7. This CDR3 is built from 15 residues. Looked up from germline, CDR1 is SGHRS and CDR2 is YFSETQ. The CDR3 region has the DNA TGCGCCAGCAGCCAGTTCGACAGGGGAAATTCACCCCTCCACTTT. Its translation is CASSQFDRGNSPLHF. Filled out from reference TRBV5-1 and TRBJ1-6, the complete variable domain reads KAGVTQTPRYLIKTRGQQVTLSCSPISGHRSVSWYQQTPGQGLQFLFEYFSETQRNKGNFPGRFSGRQFSNSRSEMNVSTLELGDSALYLCASSQFDRGNSPLHFGNGTRLTVT.

V and J are TRBV6-1 and TRBJ2-3; D gene uncertain. This CDR3 comprises 13 residues. Looked up from germline, CDR1 is MNHNS and CDR2 is SASEGT. V was cut by 0 bases and J by 4 bases, with 5 bases left in between. The CDR3 protein is CASSEAESDTQYF. The CDR3 DNA follows: TGTGCCAGCAGTGAAGCAGAATCAGATACGCAGTATTTT.